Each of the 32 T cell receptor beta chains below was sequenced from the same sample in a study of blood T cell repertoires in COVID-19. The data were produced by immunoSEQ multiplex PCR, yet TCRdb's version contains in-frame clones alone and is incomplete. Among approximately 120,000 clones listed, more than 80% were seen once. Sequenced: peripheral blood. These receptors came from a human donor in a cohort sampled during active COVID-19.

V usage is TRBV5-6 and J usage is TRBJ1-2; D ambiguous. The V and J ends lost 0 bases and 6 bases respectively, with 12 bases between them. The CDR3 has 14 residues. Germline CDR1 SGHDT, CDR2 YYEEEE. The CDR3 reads CASSLVGVVNGYTF. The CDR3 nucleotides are TGTGCCAGCAGCTTGGTCGGGGTGGTTAATGGCTACACCTTC.

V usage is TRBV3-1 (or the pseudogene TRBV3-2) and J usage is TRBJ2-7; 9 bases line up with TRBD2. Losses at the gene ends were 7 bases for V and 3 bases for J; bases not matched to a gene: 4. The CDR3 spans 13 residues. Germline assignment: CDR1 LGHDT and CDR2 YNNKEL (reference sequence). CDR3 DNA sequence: TGTGCCAGCAAAAGGCGGGGGGGCTACGAGCAGTACGTC. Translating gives CASKRRGGYEQYV.

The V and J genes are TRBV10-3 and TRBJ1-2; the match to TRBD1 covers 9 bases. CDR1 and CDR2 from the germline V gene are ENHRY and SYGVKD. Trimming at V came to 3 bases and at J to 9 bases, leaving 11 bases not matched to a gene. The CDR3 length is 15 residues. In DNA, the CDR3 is TGTGCCATCAGTGACTGGACAGGGGCCGCTGCTCGCTACACCTTC. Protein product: CAISDWTGAAARYTF.

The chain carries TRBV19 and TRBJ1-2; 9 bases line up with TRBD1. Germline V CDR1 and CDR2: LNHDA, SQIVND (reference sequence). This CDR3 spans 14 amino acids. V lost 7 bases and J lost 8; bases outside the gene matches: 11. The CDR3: CASNALQGAGGYTF. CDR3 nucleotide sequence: TGTGCCAGTAACGCCCTACAGGGGGCTGGAGGCTACACCTTC.

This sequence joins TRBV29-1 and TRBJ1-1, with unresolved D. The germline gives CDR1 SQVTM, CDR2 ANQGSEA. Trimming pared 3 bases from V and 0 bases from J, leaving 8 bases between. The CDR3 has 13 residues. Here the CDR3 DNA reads TGCAGCGTTGAGCTCAGATTGAACACTGAAGCTTTCTTT. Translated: CSVELRLNTEAFF.

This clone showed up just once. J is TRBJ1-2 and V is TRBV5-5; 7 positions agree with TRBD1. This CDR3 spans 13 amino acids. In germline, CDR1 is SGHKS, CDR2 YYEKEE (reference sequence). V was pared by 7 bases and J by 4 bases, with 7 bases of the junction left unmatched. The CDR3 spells CASEGAYTYGYTF. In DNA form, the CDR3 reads TGTGCCAGCGAGGGGGCGTATACCTATGGCTACACCTTC.

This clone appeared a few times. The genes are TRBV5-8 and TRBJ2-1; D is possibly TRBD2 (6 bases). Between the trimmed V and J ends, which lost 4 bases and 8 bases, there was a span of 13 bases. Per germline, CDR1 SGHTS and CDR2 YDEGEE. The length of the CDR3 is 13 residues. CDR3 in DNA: TGTGCCAGCAGCCCACTAGCTACCGATGAGCAGTTCTTC. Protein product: CASSPLATDEQFF.

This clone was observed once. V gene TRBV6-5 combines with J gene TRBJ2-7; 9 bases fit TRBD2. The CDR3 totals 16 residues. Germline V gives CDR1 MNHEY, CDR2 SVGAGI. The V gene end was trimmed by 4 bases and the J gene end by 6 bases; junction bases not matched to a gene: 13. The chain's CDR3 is CASSSANGRGGFEQYF. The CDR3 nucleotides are TGTGCCAGCAGTTCAGCTAACGGGCGGGGGGGCTTCGAGCAGTACTTC.

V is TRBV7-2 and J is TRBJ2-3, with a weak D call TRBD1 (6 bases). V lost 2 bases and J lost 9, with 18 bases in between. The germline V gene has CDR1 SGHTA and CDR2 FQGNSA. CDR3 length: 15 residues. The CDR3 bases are TGTGCCAGCAGCTTAAGACAGGCCGGGCCCGTCACGCAGTATTTT. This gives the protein CASSLRQAGPVTQYF.

DNA for the CDR3: TGTGCCAGCAGTTACTCATTATCCGGGACAGATACGCAGTATTTT. This translates into CASSYSLSGTDTQYF. The gene calls are TRBV6-5 and TRBJ2-3, with D hard to call. V lost 0 bases, J lost 3 bases, and 10 bases lay in between. The germline CDR1 and CDR2 sequences are MNHEY and SVGAGI. The CDR3 runs to 15 residues.

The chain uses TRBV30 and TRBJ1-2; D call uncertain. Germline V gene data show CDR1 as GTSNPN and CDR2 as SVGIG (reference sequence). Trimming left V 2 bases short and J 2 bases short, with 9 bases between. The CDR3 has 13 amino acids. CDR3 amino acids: CAWSFGGNYGYTF. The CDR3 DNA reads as TGTGCCTGGAGTTTCGGCGGAAACTATGGCTACACCTTC.

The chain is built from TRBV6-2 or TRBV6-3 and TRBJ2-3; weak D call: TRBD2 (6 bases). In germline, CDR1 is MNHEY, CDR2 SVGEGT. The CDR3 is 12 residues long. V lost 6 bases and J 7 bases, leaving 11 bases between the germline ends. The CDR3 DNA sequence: TGTGCCAGCAGCCGGGACTGGTATACGCAGTATTTT. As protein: CASSRDWYTQYF.

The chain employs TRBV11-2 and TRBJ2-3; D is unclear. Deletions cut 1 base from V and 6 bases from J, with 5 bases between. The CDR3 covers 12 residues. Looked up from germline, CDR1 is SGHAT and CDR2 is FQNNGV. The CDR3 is CASSLAPDTQYF. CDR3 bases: TGTGCCAGCAGCTTAGCTCCCGATACGCAGTATTTT. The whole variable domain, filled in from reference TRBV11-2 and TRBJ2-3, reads EAGVAQSPRYKIIEKRQSVAFWCNPISGHATLYWYQQILGQGPKLLIQFQNNGVVDDSQLPKDRFSAERLKGVDSTLKIQPAKLEDSAVYLCASSLAPDTQYFGPGTRLTVL.

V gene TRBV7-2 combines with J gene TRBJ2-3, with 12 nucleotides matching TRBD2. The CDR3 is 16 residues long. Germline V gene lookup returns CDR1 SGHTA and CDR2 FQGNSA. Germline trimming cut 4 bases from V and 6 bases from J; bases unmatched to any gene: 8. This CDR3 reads CASSSRRLAGADTQYF. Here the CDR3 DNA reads TGTGCCAGCAGCTCCCGTCGACTAGCGGGGGCCGATACGCAGTATTTT.

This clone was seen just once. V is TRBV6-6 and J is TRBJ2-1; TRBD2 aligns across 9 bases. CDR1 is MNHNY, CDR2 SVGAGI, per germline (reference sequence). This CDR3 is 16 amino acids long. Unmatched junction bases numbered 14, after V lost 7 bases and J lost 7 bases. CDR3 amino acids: CASIFSGTSQGNEQFF. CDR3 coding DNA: TGTGCCAGCATTTTTAGCGGGACTAGCCAGGGGAATGAGCAGTTCTTC.

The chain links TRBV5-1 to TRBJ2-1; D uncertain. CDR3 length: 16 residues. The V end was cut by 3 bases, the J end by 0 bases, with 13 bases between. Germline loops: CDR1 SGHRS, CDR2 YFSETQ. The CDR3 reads CASSSGHPSSYNEQFF. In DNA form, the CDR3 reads TGCGCCAGCAGCTCGGGTCACCCCAGCTCCTACAATGAGCAGTTCTTC.

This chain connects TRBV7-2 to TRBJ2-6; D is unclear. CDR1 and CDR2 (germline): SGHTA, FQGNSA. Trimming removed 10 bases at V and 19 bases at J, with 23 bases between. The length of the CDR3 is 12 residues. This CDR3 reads CATHDSLSPLTF. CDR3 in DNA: TGTGCCACCCATGATTCTCTAAGTCCCCTTACTTTC.

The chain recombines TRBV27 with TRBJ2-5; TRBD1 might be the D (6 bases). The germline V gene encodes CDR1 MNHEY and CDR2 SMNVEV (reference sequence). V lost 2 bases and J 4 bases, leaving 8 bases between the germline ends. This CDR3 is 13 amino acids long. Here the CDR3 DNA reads TGTGCCAGCAGTTTAAGGGGGACAGAGACCCAGTACTTC. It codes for CASSLRGTETQYF.

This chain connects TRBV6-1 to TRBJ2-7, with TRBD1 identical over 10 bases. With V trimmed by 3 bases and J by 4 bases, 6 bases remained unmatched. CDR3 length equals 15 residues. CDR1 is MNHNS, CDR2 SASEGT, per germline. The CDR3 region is CASSEVGTGEYEQYF. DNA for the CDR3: TGTGCCAGCAGTGAGGTTGGGACAGGGGAATACGAGCAGTACTTC.

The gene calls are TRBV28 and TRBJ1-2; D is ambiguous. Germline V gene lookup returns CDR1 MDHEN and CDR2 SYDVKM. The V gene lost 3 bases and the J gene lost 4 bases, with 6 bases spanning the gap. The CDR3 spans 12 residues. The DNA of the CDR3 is TGTGCCAGCAGTTTTGTCAGCTATGGCTACACCTTC. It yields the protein CASSFVSYGYTF.

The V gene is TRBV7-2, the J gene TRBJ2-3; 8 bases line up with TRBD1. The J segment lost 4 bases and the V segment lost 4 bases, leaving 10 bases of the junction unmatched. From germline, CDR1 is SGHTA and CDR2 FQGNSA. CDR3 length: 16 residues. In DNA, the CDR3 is TGTGCCAGCAGCTATTCCGGGACAGGAGGGGCAGATACGCAGTATTTT. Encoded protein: CASSYSGTGGADTQYF.

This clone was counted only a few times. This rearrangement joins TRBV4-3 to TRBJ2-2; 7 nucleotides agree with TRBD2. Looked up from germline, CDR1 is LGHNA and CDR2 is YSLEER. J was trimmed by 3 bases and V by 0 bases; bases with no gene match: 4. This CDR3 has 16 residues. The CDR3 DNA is TGCGCCAGCAGCCAAGAAGAGGGGAGGGACACCGGGGAGCTGTTTTTT. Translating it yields CASSQEEGRDTGELFF.

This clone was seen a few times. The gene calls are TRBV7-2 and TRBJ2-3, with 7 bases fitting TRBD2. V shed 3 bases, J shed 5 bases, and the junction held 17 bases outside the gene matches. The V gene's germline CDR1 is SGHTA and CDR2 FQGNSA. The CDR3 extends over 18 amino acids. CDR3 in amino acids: CASSFPLASAGEEDTQYF. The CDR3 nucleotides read TGTGCCAGCAGCTTCCCCTTAGCTAGCGCGGGGGAGGAAGATACGCAGTATTTT. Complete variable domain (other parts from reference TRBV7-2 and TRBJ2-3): GAGVSQSPSNKVTEKGKDVELRCDPISGHTALYWYRQSLGQGLEFLIYFQGNSAPDKSGLPSDRFSAERTGGSVSTLTIQRTQQEDSAVYLCASSFPLASAGEEDTQYFGPGTRLTVL.

In nucleotides, the CDR3 is TGTGCTAGTGGTTTGGCCCCCGGGAGAACGGAGACCCAGTACTTC. It codes for CASGLAPGRTETQYF. The chain uses TRBV12-5 and TRBJ2-5; D is perhaps TRBD2 (6 bases). Trimming removed 1 base from V and 5 bases from J, with 14 bases in between. CDR1 and CDR2 from the germline V gene are LGHNT and FRNRAP. The length of the CDR3 is 15 residues.

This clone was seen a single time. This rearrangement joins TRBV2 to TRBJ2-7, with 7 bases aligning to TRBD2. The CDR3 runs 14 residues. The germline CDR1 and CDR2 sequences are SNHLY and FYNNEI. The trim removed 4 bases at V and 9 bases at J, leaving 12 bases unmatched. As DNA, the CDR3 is TGTGCCAGCAGTGTCCCAGCGGGACGCCCGCGGCAGTACGTC. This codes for CASSVPAGRPRQYV.

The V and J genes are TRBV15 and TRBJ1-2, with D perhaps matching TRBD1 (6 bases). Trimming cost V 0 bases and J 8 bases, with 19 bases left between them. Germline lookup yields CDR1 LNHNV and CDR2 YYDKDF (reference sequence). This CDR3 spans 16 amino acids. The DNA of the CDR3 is TGTGCCACCAGCAGAGACCCCAAACCGGGACAAAGCGGCTACACCTTC. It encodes CATSRDPKPGQSGYTF.

CDR3 coding DNA: TGTGCCAGTAGTATAGGGGGAGCGTTCTATGGCTACACCTTC. It codes for CASSIGGAFYGYTF. This chain links TRBV19 with TRBJ1-2; D gene uncertain. This CDR3 comprises 14 residues. Trimming pared 1 base from V and 4 bases from J, leaving 10 bases between. Germline V gene lookup returns CDR1 LNHDA and CDR2 SQIVND (reference sequence).

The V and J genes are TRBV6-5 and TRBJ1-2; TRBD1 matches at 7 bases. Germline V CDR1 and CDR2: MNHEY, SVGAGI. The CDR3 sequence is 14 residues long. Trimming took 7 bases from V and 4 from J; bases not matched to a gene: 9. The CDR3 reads CASKISQGLYGYTF. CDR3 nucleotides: TGTGCCAGCAAAATTTCACAGGGGCTCTATGGCTACACCTTC.

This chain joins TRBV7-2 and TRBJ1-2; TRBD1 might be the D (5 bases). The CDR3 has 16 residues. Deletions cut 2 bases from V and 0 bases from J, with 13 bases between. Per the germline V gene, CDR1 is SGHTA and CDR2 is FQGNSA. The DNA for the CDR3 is TGTGCCAGCAGCTTAAGTCCAGGGCAAGCTAACTATGGCTACACCTTC. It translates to CASSLSPGQANYGYTF.

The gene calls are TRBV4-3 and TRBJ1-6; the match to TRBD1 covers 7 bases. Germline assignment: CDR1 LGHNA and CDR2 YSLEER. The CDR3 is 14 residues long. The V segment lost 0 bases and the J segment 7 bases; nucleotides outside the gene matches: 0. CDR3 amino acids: CASSQEGQNSPLHF. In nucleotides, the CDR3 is TGCGCCAGCAGCCAAGAGGGACAGAATTCACCCCTCCACTTT.

Written as DNA, the CDR3 is TGTGCCAGTAGCGTAGCGGGAACTTCTACCACAGATACGCAGTATTTT. Amino acid sequence: CASSVAGTSTTDTQYF. The chain has TRBV19 and TRBJ2-3; 8 bases map to TRBD2. There are 16 residues in the CDR3. Unmatched junction bases numbered 10, after V lost 6 bases and J lost 2 bases. CDR1 is LNHDA, CDR2 SQIVND, per germline (reference sequence).

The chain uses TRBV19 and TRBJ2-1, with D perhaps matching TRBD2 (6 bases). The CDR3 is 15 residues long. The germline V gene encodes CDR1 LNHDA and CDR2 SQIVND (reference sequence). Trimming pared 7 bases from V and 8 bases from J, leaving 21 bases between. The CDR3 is CASIKTGLGTYEQFF. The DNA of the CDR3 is TGTGCCAGTATCAAAACGGGACTTGGGACCTATGAGCAGTTCTTC.